One sample yielded the 32 T cell receptor beta chains listed below, sequenced in a study of T cells in Graves' hyperthyroidism and ophthalmopathy. What was amplified from RNA transcripts were TCR beta CDR3 regions. Primed by the HTBI set, a first-round RT-PCR was run on the TCR CDR3. TCRdb independently ran MiXCR on the multiplex PCR reads; one entry per CDR3 protein. Of 400,000 to 500,000 distinct CDR3 sequences detected, about an eighth appear once; the ten largest clones hold less than 6.5%. Specimen: blood. These receptor sequences come from a young woman with Graves' hyperthyroidism.

The chain combines TRBV7-9 with TRBJ1-1; the D is unclear. This CDR3 has 15 residues. Trimming took off 5 bases at V and 1 base at J, with 14 bases between the two ends. Germline V gene data show CDR1 as SEHNR and CDR2 as FQNEAQ (reference sequence). CDR3 loop: CASSLSYDENTEAFF. The CDR3 DNA sequence: TGTGCCAGCAGCCTAAGCTACGATGAGAACACTGAAGCTTTCTTT.

This clonotype was recorded many times. The J gene is TRBJ1-5, the V gene TRBV6-1; TRBD1 matches 10 bases. The CDR3 totals 16 residues. Germline values: CDR1 MNHNS, CDR2 SASEGT. The ends lost 7 bases at V and 4 bases at J; junction bases unmatched: 10. In DNA form, the CDR3 reads TGTGCCAGCAAACCCAACGACAGGGGGCTTAATCAGCCCCAGCATTTT. The encoded protein is CASKPNDRGLNQPQHF.

This clonotype was counted at least ten times. In DNA form, the CDR3 reads TGTGCCAGCAGTTTCCAGGCGACTCCCTACGAGCAGTACTTC. It is translated as CASSFQATPYEQYF. This chain connects TRBV28 to TRBJ2-7; D gene uncertain. Trimming removed 3 bases at V and 2 bases at J, with 11 bases between. The CDR3 is 14 residues long. The germline V gene encodes CDR1 MDHEN and CDR2 SYDVKM.

This clonotype was observed at least ten times. The chain has TRBV20-1 and TRBJ2-7; a possible D gene is TRBD2 (6 bases). Germline CDR1 DFQATT, CDR2 SNEGSKA (reference sequence). This CDR3 region has 12 residues. Trimming took off 3 bases at V and 0 bases at J, with 6 bases between the two ends. CDR3 in DNA: TGCAGTGCTAGCGGGAGCTCCTACGAGCAGTACTTC. Its translation is CSASGSSYEQYF.

This clonotype was counted many times. The chain carries TRBV7-2 and TRBJ1-5; 7 positions match TRBD1. This CDR3 region has 16 residues. V lost 2 bases to trimming and J lost 0 bases; unmatched junction nucleotides: 4. Germline V lookup: CDR1 SGHTA, CDR2 FQGNSA. CDR3 residues: CASSLWTGTSNQPQHF. The CDR3, as DNA: TGTGCCAGCAGCTTATGGACAGGAACTAGCAATCAGCCCCAGCATTTT. The full variable domain, in which reference TRBV7-2 and TRBJ1-5 provide the parts outside the CDR3, is GAGVSQSPSNKVTEKGKDVELRCDPISGHTALYWYRQSLGQGLEFLIYFQGNSAPDKSGLPSDRFSAERTGGSVSTLTIQRTQQEDSAVYLCASSLWTGTSNQPQHFGDGTRLSIL.

There are many counts of this clonotype. The chain couples TRBV20-1 to TRBJ1-5; the D gene is possibly TRBD1 (5 bases). Trimming shortened V by 1 base and J by 0 bases, and 7 bases separated the two germline ends. Germline CDR1 and CDR2: DFQATT and SNEGSKA (reference sequence). This CDR3 comprises 14 residues. CDR3 loop: CSARGQYSNQPQHF. CDR3 nucleotides: TGCAGTGCTAGAGGACAGTATAGCAATCAGCCCCAGCATTTT.

This clonotype was seen repeatedly, ten times or more. The chain is built from TRBV29-1 and TRBJ2-1, with D perhaps matching TRBD2 (5 bases). There are 14 residues in the CDR3. Germline V CDR1 and CDR2: SQVTM, ANQGSEA. With 7 bases removed from V and 0 bases from J, the gap between germline ends came to 13 bases. CDR3 nucleotides: TGCAGCGGCTTGACGGGAAGCTCCTACAATGAGCAGTTCTTC. Amino acid sequence: CSGLTGSSYNEQFF.

This clonotype occurred many times. The chain combines TRBV28 with TRBJ2-1; TRBD2 aligns across 8 bases. The germline CDR1 and CDR2 sequences are MDHEN and SYDVKM. The CDR3 totals 14 residues. Trimming at V came to 4 bases and at J to 6 bases, leaving 5 bases not matched to a gene. Here the CDR3 reads CASSYIAGSNEQFF. For the CDR3, the DNA is TGTGCCAGCAGTTACATAGCGGGATCCAATGAGCAGTTCTTC.

This clonotype was picked up many times. Here the CDR3 reads CASFAGQGAEQYF. CDR3 coding DNA: TGTGCCAGCTTCGCGGGACAGGGCGCCGAGCAGTACTTC. J is TRBJ2-7 and V is TRBV12-3 or TRBV12-4; 9 positions match TRBD1. J lost 6 bases, V lost 8 bases, and 8 bases had no gene match. The CDR3 covers 13 residues.

The chain has TRBV20-1 and TRBJ2-5; 16 nucleotides line up with TRBD2. The V segment lost 1 base and the J segment 5 bases; nucleotides outside the gene matches: 10. The CDR3 sequence is 18 residues long. In germline, CDR1 is DFQATT, CDR2 SNEGSKA (reference sequence). Here the CDR3 DNA reads TGCAGTGCTAGAGTCCCGGGACTAGCGGGAGGGCGTAGCGAGACCCAGTACTTC. This encodes CSARVPGLAGGRSETQYF.

The V and J genes are TRBV29-1 and TRBJ2-7, with 8 bases identical to TRBD1. Trimming took 1 base from V and 0 from J; bases not matched to a gene: 5. Germline loops: CDR1 SQVTM, CDR2 ANQGSEA. This CDR3 has 15 residues. This chain's CDR3 is CSVEGTGSASYEQYF. Here the CDR3 DNA reads TGCAGCGTTGAAGGGACAGGGTCGGCCTCCTACGAGCAGTACTTC.

V gene TRBV20-1 combines with J gene TRBJ2-2, with TRBD2 identical over 8 bases. CDR3 size: 11 residues. V gave up 6 bases and J gave up 7 bases; unmatched junction bases: 1. Germline V CDR1 and CDR2: DFQATT, SNEGSKA (reference sequence). CDR3 in amino acids: CSAAGDGELFF. In DNA form, the CDR3 reads TGCAGTGCAGCGGGGGACGGGGAGCTGTTTTTT.

Many counts were recorded for this clonotype. The chain couples TRBV28 to TRBJ1-1; D remains ambiguous. V lost 8 bases and J lost 4, with 14 bases in between. Germline-derived CDR1 and CDR2 are MDHEN and SYDVKM. The CDR3 contains 13 residues. The CDR3 sequence: CASERGPRTEAFF. DNA of the CDR3: TGTGCCAGCGAAAGAGGCCCCCGCACTGAAGCTTTCTTT.

This clonotype has just a few counts. This sequence joins TRBV7-9 and TRBJ2-7; TRBD1 agrees at 7 bases. CDR1 is SEHNR, CDR2 FQNEAQ, per germline (reference sequence). The trim removed 6 bases at V and 2 bases at J, leaving 10 bases unmatched. The CDR3 totals 15 residues. As DNA, the CDR3 is TGTGCCAGCAGTCAAAGTGGGGACAGACCCTACGAGCAGTACTTC. Its protein is CASSQSGDRPYEQYF.

The sample holds many counts of this clonotype. This chain links TRBV28 with TRBJ2-7; 8 bases align to TRBD2. Per the germline V gene, CDR1 is MDHEN and CDR2 is SYDVKM. Trimming took 5 bases from V and 1 from J; bases not matched to a gene: 4. The CDR3 covers 14 residues. The CDR3 region has the DNA TGTGCCAGCAGTAGCGGGAGTTTATCCTACGAGCAGTACTTC. It specifies CASSSGSLSYEQYF. Full variable domain (rest looked up from reference TRBV28 and TRBJ2-7): DVKVTQSSRYLVKRTGEKVFLECVQDMDHENMFWYRQDPGLGLRLIYFSYDVKMKEKGDIPEGYSVSREKKERFSLILESASTNQTSMYLCASSSGSLSYEQYFGPGTRLTVT.

Here the CDR3 reads CASSKEVRVETEAFF. In DNA form, the CDR3 reads TGTGCCAGCAGCAAGGAGGTTAGGGTTGAGACTGAAGCTTTCTTT. The chain employs TRBV5-4 and TRBJ1-1; D is unresolved. Trimming took 4 bases from V and 5 from J, leaving 18 bases between them. This CDR3 is 15 amino acids long. Germline CDR1 reads SGHNT; CDR2 reads YYREEE (reference sequence).

This chain links TRBV28 with TRBJ1-6; D is unclear. Germline-derived CDR1 and CDR2 are MDHEN and SYDVKM. V was clipped by 2 bases and J by 8 bases, with 10 bases between them. There are 14 residues in the CDR3. CDR3 region: CASSLGVEHSPLHF. The CDR3 bases are TGTGCCAGCAGTTTAGGTGTAGAGCATTCACCCCTCCACTTT.

Of note for this clonotype: This may stem from a read error, because a much larger clone lies one nucleotide away. The genes are TRBV3-1 and TRBJ1-6, with a tentative D call TRBD1 (6 bases). CDR3 length: 14 amino acids. The V and J ends lost 6 bases and 6 bases respectively, with 12 bases between them. Germline CDR1 and CDR2: LGHDT and YNNKEL (reference sequence). In DNA, the CDR3 is TGTGCCAGCAGACGAGGACAGAGTAATTCACCCCTCCACTTT. It encodes CASRRGQSNSPLHF.

A few counts support this clonotype. The rearrangement links TRBV20-1 to TRBJ2-1, with a possible D match to TRBD2 (5 bases). Trimming removed 5 bases at V and 0 bases at J, with 11 bases between. CDR1 is DFQATT and CDR2 is SNEGSKA in the germline V gene (reference sequence). The CDR3 loop spans 14 amino acids. CDR3 sequence: CSARSGSSYNEQFF. The CDR3 DNA sequence: TGCAGTGCTCGTTCGGGGAGCTCCTACAATGAGCAGTTCTTC.

In this sample, this clonotype turned up many times. The rearrangement links TRBV20-1 to TRBJ1-2, with a weak D call TRBD1 (6 bases). The germline CDR1 and CDR2 sequences are DFQATT and SNEGSKA (reference sequence). V lost 6 bases and J lost 0, with 14 bases in between. This CDR3 region has 14 residues. This CDR3 is CSALDSQANYGYTF. The CDR3 DNA sequence: TGCAGTGCCCTGGACAGTCAAGCTAACTATGGCTACACCTTC.

This clonotype was seen repeatedly, ten times or more. The V call is TRBV20-1, the J call TRBJ2-3; 7 nucleotides match TRBD1. The CDR3 length is 15 residues. Germline assignment: CDR1 DFQATT and CDR2 SNEGSKA (reference sequence). V was pared by 4 bases and J by 4 bases, with 11 bases of the junction left unmatched. The CDR3 is CSATKTGRGADTQYF. Here the CDR3 DNA reads TGCAGTGCTACTAAGACAGGGCGAGGGGCAGATACGCAGTATTTT.

The V and J genes are TRBV30 and TRBJ1-4, with 8 bases lining up with TRBD1. Trimming cost V 0 bases and J 1 base; bases outside gene matches: 13. Per germline, CDR1 GTSNPN and CDR2 SVGIG (reference sequence). This CDR3 has 19 residues. In nucleotides, the CDR3 is TGTGCCTGGAGTGTCTACCAGGGGGCGTACCCAAGAACTAATGAAAAACTGTTTTTT. Its protein is CAWSVYQGAYPRTNEKLFF.

This chain links TRBV7-9 with TRBJ2-5; 9 nucleotides line up with TRBD2. The trim removed 5 bases at V and 5 bases at J, leaving 9 bases unmatched. The CDR3 is 15 amino acids. CDR1 is SEHNR, CDR2 FQNEAQ, per germline (reference sequence). Written as DNA, the CDR3 is TGTGCCAGCAGCCCCTTAGCGGGAGCCCGGGAGACCCAGTACTTC. Its protein product is CASSPLAGARETQYF.

This clonotype was seen only a few times. The chain combines TRBV4-1 with TRBJ1-2; D is possibly TRBD1 (5 bases). The ends were cut back, 2 bases at V and 8 bases at J, with 24 bases in the middle. The germline V gene encodes CDR1 MGHRA and CDR2 YSYEKL. The CDR3 has 17 residues. The CDR3, as DNA: TGCGCCAGCAGCCAAACACAACTCACCAGGGATCCCCGCGGCTACACCTTC. Residues: CASSQTQLTRDPRGYTF.

This clonotype was counted only a few times. The rearrangement links TRBV7-2 to TRBJ2-2, with D possibly called TRBD1 or TRBD2 (5 bases each). The CDR3 length is 16 residues. The germline gives CDR1 SGHTA, CDR2 FQGNSA. V lost 5 bases and J 7 bases, leaving 20 bases between the germline ends. Here the CDR3 DNA reads TGTGCCAGCAGCCCCCCGGGGCTGACGTCCGTCGGGGAGCTGTTTTTT. Its protein is CASSPPGLTSVGELFF.

This clonotype was seen only a few times. The chain joins TRBV4-2 to TRBJ2-3; TRBD2 matches 8 bases. V was clipped by 0 bases and J by 5 bases; unmatched bases: 1. The CDR3 consists of 14 residues. Germline lookup yields CDR1 LGHNA and CDR2 YNFKEQ. The CDR3 loop is CASSQDRGGDTQYF. The CDR3, as DNA: TGTGCCAGCAGCCAAGATCGGGGGGGAGATACGCAGTATTTT.

Here the CDR3 DNA reads TGTGCCAGCAGCGTAGCGGGCAGCACAGATACGCAGTATTTT. It yields the protein CASSVAGSTDTQYF. This chain connects TRBV9 to TRBJ2-3, with D hard to call. The CDR3 length is 14 residues. Germline V lookup: CDR1 SGDLS, CDR2 YYNGEE. V lost 0 bases, J lost 0 bases, and 5 bases lay in between.

This chain connects TRBV9 to TRBJ2-5; D may match TRBD1 or TRBD2 (5 bases each). Germline loops: CDR1 SGDLS, CDR2 YYNGEE. V was shortened by 3 bases and J by 4 bases, with 16 bases between the two germline ends. This CDR3 contains 15 residues. CDR3 sequence (DNA): TGTGCCAGCAGCGCCCGGGACCCAGGCGTAGAGACCCAGTACTTC. Translation gives CASSARDPGVETQYF.

This clonotype was picked up many times. V is TRBV7-2 and J is TRBJ1-1; D remains unclear. The CDR3 covers 16 residues. V lost 0 bases to trimming and J lost 10 bases, with 21 bases between them. From germline, CDR1 is SGHTA and CDR2 FQGNSA. In DNA, the CDR3 is TGTGCCAGCAGCTTAGCGGCTCTTCGGGCCCCTGGCGGAGCTTTCTTT. Amino acids: CASSLAALRAPGGAFF.

This clonotype was observed at least ten times. V is TRBV7-2 and J is TRBJ2-6; 7 positions match TRBD2. The CDR3 covers 20 residues. V gave up 5 bases and J gave up 0 bases; unmatched junction bases: 16. The germline gives CDR1 SGHTA, CDR2 FQGNSA. The CDR3 region is CASSLRPGRGTHSGANVLTF. CDR3 DNA sequence: TGTGCCAGCAGCCTCCGGCCGGGGCGGGGGACTCACTCTGGGGCCAACGTCCTGACTTTC.

Only a few counts were recorded for this clonotype. This chain links TRBV20-1 with TRBJ1-1; D not certain. The CDR3 extends over 15 amino acids. Trimming shortened V by 4 bases and J by 1 base, and 16 bases separated the two germline ends. Germline lookup yields CDR1 DFQATT and CDR2 SNEGSKA (reference sequence). The CDR3 here is CSAKQPRGWNTEAFF. The CDR3, as DNA: TGCAGTGCTAAGCAGCCTAGAGGTTGGAACACTGAAGCTTTCTTT.

This clonotype occurred many times. This chain links TRBV5-6 with TRBJ1-4; TRBD1 agrees at 10 bases. The CDR3 length is 19 residues. Germline CDR1 and CDR2: SGHDT and YYEEEE. V trimming: 4 bases; J trimming: 0 bases; junction bases outside the gene matches: 12. CDR3 sequence (DNA): TGTGCCAGCAGCCCGACGACAGGGGGCGAAACTGCAACTAATGAAAAACTGTTTTTT. This sequence encodes CASSPTTGGETATNEKLFF. Supplemented by reference TRBV5-6 and TRBJ1-4, the full variable domain reads DAGVTQSPTHLIKTRGQQVTLRCSPKSGHDTVSWYQQALGQGPQFIFQYYEEEERQRGNFPDRFSGHQFPNYSSELNVNALLLGDSALYLCASSPTTGGETATNEKLFFGSGTQLSVL.